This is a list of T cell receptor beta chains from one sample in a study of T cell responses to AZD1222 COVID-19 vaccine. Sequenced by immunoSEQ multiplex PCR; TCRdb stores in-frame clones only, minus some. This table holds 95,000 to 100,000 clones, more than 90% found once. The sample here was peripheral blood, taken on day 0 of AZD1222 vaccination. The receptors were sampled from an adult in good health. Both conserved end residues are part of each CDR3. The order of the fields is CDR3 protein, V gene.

CAIRRLARTDTQYF,TRBV10-3
CSVEETSGGVTVNEQFF,TRBV29-1
CASSDSTRQSTLTQHF,TRBV6-1
CASSGGQGDLMNTEAFF,TRBV9
CASSNTGSSQPQHF,TRBV19
CASSNHITDTQYF,TRBV2
CASSTGQSMNTEAFF,TRBV5-5
CASSLDARNTEAFF,TRBV5-1
CASSPGTSGPDTQYF,TRBV5-1
CASKQVWGYTF,TRBV19
CASSLVRNYGYTF,TRBV6-2/TRBV6-3
CASKGGDYGYTF,TRBV6-5
CAWSVAQASQPQHF,TRBV30
CASSVDGIAGYTF,TRBV9
CASNNVGLEAFF,TRBV28
CASSFSGEVYEQYF,TRBV28
CASSLDRGSGRANEQYF,TRBV11-2
CASSPTSGSYNEQFF,TRBV28